These T cell receptor beta chains were read from a single sample in a study of Ad26.COV2.S vaccination and SARS-CoV-2 variants. Repertoires were generated with immunoSEQ multiplex PCR, while TCRdb's copy carries only in-frame clones and drops some. The repertoire holds a few hundred thousand clones, 90% seen once, with about 4.1% in the top ten. The material was peripheral blood, obtained in a trial of Ad26.COV2.S vaccine versus placebo. The receptor source for this set is a person aged 18-65 years who received the Ad26.COV2.S COVID-19 vaccine or a placebo. Each CDR3 is given with its conserved first and last residue. A D gene is named only where the DNA matches it firmly.

len: 15
v_gene: TRBV5-1
j_gene: TRBJ2-1
d_gene: TRBD2
CDR3aa: CASSLAGGPYVEQFF

len: 16
v_gene: TRBV28
j_gene: TRBJ2-1
d_gene: NA
CDR3aa: CASSSGQLPLAGSKFF

len: 15
v_gene: TRBV9
j_gene: TRBJ1-2
d_gene: NA
CDR3aa: CASSVDLSTNYGYTF

len: 13
v_gene: TRBV6-2/TRBV6-3
j_gene: TRBJ1-1
d_gene: NA
CDR3aa: CASSYRGGTEAFF

len: 13
v_gene: TRBV29-1
j_gene: TRBJ2-1
d_gene: NA
CDR3aa: CSVSRGDGTPLIF

len: 16
v_gene: TRBV4-2
j_gene: TRBJ2-7
d_gene: NA
CDR3aa: CASSQGPDQSSYEQYF

len: 14
v_gene: TRBV5-6
j_gene: TRBJ2-7
d_gene: NA
CDR3aa: CASSLGVQTYEQYF

len: 13
v_gene: TRBV19
j_gene: TRBJ2-7
d_gene: TRBD2
CDR3aa: CASGAGRAYEQYF

len: 15
v_gene: TRBV5-1
j_gene: TRBJ2-7
d_gene: TRBD1
CDR3aa: CASSPGTGNTYEQYF

len: 13
v_gene: TRBV27
j_gene: TRBJ1-2
d_gene: NA
CDR3aa: CASRDGSLYGYTF

len: 15
v_gene: TRBV6-5
j_gene: TRBJ2-7
d_gene: NA
CDR3aa: CASSYGGFGSYEQYF

len: 15
v_gene: TRBV9
j_gene: TRBJ2-2
d_gene: NA
CDR3aa: CASSVATGFAGELFF

len: 15
v_gene: TRBV28
j_gene: TRBJ2-1
d_gene: NA
CDR3aa: CASSYDTSSYNEQFF

len: 15
v_gene: TRBV5-1
j_gene: TRBJ2-3
d_gene: TRBD2
CDR3aa: CASSLGLAVTDTQYF

len: 15
v_gene: TRBV7-2
j_gene: TRBJ1-2
d_gene: TRBD1
CDR3aa: CASSLRTGGRDGYTF

len: 12
v_gene: TRBV5-4
j_gene: TRBJ2-4
d_gene: NA
CDR3aa: CASSWDENIQYF

len: 13
v_gene: TRBV7-2
j_gene: TRBJ2-7
d_gene: NA
CDR3aa: CASSLGYGGEQYF

len: 13
v_gene: TRBV12-3/TRBV12-4
j_gene: TRBJ2-7
d_gene: NA
CDR3aa: CASSFGLTYEQYF

len: 12
v_gene: TRBV5-1
j_gene: TRBJ2-5
d_gene: NA
CDR3aa: CASSSWGETQYF

len: 12
v_gene: TRBV2
j_gene: TRBJ2-7
d_gene: NA
CDR3aa: CAWGRLSYEQYF

len: 11
v_gene: TRBV7-9
j_gene: TRBJ2-5
d_gene: NA
CDR3aa: CASRSSETQYF

len: 13
v_gene: TRBV2
j_gene: TRBJ2-1
d_gene: NA
CDR3aa: CASSEIGYNEQFF

len: 20
v_gene: TRBV7-2
j_gene: TRBJ2-7
d_gene: TRBD2
CDR3aa: CASSLAPMGTSGRLRDEQYF

len: 15
v_gene: TRBV6-2/TRBV6-3
j_gene: TRBJ2-6
d_gene: NA
CDR3aa: CASSGTRTGANVLTF

len: 16
v_gene: TRBV24-1
j_gene: TRBJ1-1
d_gene: TRBD1
CDR3aa: CATSERPGTGFTEAFF

len: 14
v_gene: TRBV7-8
j_gene: TRBJ2-7
d_gene: NA
CDR3aa: CASSLRTDGFEQYF

len: 15
v_gene: TRBV11-2
j_gene: TRBJ2-5
d_gene: NA
CDR3aa: CASSLGGTHWETQYF